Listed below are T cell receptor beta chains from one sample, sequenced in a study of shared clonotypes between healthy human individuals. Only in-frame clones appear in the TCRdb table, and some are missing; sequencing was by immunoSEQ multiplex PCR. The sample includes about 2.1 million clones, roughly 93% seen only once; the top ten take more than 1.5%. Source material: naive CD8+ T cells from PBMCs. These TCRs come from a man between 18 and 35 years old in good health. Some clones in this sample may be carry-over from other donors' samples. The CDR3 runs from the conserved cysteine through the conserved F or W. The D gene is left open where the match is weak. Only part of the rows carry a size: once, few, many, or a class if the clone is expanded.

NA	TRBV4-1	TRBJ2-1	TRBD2	CASSQELASGSLYEQFF	TGCGCCAGCAGCCAAGAATTAGCTAGCGGGAGTTTGTATGAGCAGTTCTTC
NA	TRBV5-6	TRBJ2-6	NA	CASSFGGANVLTF	TGTGCCAGCAGCTTTGGAGGGGCCAACGTCCTGACTTTC
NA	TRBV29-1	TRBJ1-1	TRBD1	CSVGMTGLGTEAFF	TGCAGCGTAGGGATGACAGGGTTGGGCACTGAAGCTTTCTTT
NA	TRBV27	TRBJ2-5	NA	CASSPSHGQETQYF	TGTGCCAGCAGCCCTAGTCATGGCCAAGAGACCCAGTACTTC
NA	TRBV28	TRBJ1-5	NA	CASSFPGADQPQHF	TGTGCCAGCAGTTTTCCAGGGGCCGATCAGCCCCAGCATTTT
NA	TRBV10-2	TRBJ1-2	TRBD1	CASSGDRGQGYTF	TGCGCCAGCAGTGGGGACAGGGGGCAAGGCTACACCTTC
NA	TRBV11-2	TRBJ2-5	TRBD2	CASSLRGGREVLETQYF	TGTGCCAGCAGCCTCCGGGGGGGGCGGGAGGTTTTAGAGACCCAGTACTTC
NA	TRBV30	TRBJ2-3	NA	CAWSGSSTDTQYF	TGTGCCTGGTCGGGGAGTAGCACAGATACGCAGTATTTT
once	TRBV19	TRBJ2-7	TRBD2	CASSIDREGFNEQYF	TGTGCCAGTAGTATAGATAGGGAGGGCTTTAACGAGCAGTACTTC
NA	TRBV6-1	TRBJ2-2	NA	CASIPGGSGTGELFF	TGTGCCAGCATTCCGGGTGGGAGTGGCACCGGGGAGCTGTTTTTT
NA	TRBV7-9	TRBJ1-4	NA	CASTAGHTNEKLFF	TGTGCCAGCACCGCGGGACATACTAATGAAAAACTGTTTTTT
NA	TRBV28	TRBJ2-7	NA	CASSFPQSGEQYF	TGTGCCAGCAGCTTCCCCCAAAGTGGCGAGCAGTACTTC
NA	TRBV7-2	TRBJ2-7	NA	CASSFGRFYEQYF	TGTGCCAGCAGCTTTGGGCGTTTCTACGAGCAGTACTTC
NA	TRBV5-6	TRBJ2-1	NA	CASSPTEYNEQFF	TGTGCCAGCAGCCCGACAGAATACAATGAGCAGTTCTTC
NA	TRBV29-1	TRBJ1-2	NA	CSVGANYGYTF	TGCAGCGTTGGAGCGAACTATGGCTACACCTTC
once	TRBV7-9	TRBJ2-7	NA	CATLGDTPYEQYF	TGTGCCACCCTGGGGGACACTCCCTACGAGCAGTACTTC
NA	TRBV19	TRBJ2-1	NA	CASRGPANEQFF	TGTGCCAGTAGGGGGCCGGCCAATGAGCAGTTCTTC
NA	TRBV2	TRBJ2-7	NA	CASTQDNSYEQYF	TGTGCCAGCACCCAGGACAACTCCTACGAGCAGTACTTC
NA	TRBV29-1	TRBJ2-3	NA	CSVPTGARDTQYF	TGCAGCGTTCCTACGGGGGCGCGAGATACGCAGTATTTT
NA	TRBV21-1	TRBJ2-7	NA	CASIKNPTGFKTGEQYF	TGTGCCAGCATTAAAAACCCCACAGGTTTCAAAACTGGCGAGCAGTACTTC
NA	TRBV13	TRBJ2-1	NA	CASSLPSESSYNEQFF	TGTGCCAGCAGCTTACCTAGCGAGAGCTCCTACAATGAGCAGTTCTTC
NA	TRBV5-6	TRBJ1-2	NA	CASSKTGGYVYTF	TGTGCCAGCAGCAAGACCGGGGGATATGTCTACACCTTC
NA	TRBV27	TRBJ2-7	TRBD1	CASSPTDRGGYEQYF	TGTGCCAGCAGTCCTACGGACAGGGGAGGCTACGAGCAGTACTTC
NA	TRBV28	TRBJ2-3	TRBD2	CASSSSGSGPDTQYF	TGTGCCAGCAGTTCTAGCGGGAGCGGCCCAGATACGCAGTATTTT
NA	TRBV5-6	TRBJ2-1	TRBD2	CASSRSSSGYNEQFF	TGTGCCAGCAGTCGGTCGTCTAGCGGGTACAATGAGCAGTTCTTC
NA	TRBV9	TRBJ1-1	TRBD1	CASSAGTAMNTEAFF	TGTGCCAGCAGCGCGGGGACAGCCATGAACACTGAAGCTTTCTTT
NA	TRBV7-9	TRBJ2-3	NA	CASSRQWDTDTQYF	TGTGCCAGCAGCCGACAGTGGGACACAGATACGCAGTATTTT
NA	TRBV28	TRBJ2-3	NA	CASSPHGTDTQYF	TGTGCCAGCAGTCCCCACGGTACAGATACGCAGTATTTT
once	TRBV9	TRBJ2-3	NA	CASSAQHGAVGTDTQYF	TGTGCCAGCAGCGCACAGCACGGAGCGGTCGGCACAGATACGCAGTATTTT
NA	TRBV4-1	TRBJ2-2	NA	CASSPIGGPNTGELFF	TGCGCCAGCAGCCCTATTGGGGGGCCGAACACCGGGGAGCTGTTTTTT
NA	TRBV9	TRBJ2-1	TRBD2	CASSGTSGSSYNEQFF	TGTGCCAGCAGCGGGACTAGCGGGAGCTCCTACAATGAGCAGTTCTTC
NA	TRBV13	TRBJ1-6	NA	CASSLESESGSPLHF	TGTGCCAGCAGCTTAGAGTCAGAAAGCGGTTCACCCCTCCACTTT
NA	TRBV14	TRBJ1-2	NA	CASSQAGAYGYTF	TGTGCCAGCAGCCAAGCAGGGGCCTATGGCTACACCTTC
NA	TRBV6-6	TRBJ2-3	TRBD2	CATQSLAGAMDTQYF	TGTGCCACCCAGTCCCTAGCGGGAGCCATGGATACGCAGTATTTT
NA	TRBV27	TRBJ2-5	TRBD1	CASSRTGVERQETQYF	TGTGCCAGCAGTCGCACAGGGGTAGAGCGGCAAGAGACCCAGTACTTC
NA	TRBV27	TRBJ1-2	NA	CASTDGAGNYGYTF	TGTGCCAGCACCGATGGGGCAGGCAACTATGGCTACACCTTC
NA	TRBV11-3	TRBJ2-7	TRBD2	CASSLAGGPGYEQYF	TGTGCCAGCAGTTTAGCGGGAGGGCCGGGCTACGAGCAGTACTTC
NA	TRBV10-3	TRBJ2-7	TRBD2	CATSQSPSGRHEQYF	TGTGCCACCTCCCAATCGCCTAGCGGGAGACATGAGCAGTACTTC
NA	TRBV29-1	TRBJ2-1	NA	CSVGGGEYSYNEQFF	TGCAGCGTCGGAGGGGGGGAATACTCCTACAATGAGCAGTTCTTC
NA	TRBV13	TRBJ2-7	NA	CASSLGTSSYEQYF	TGTGCCAGCAGCTTAGGGACAAGCTCCTACGAGCAGTACTTC